A selection of T cell receptor beta chains follows, all from one sample in a study of blood T cells in healthy people across ages. MiXCR was run by TCRdb on the 5' RACE reads, yielding one entry per CDR3 protein. The sample has about 800,000 distinct CDR3 sequences, 20% to 25% seen once. These data also featured in a second study, about T cells of mothers and their children.

The sequencing input was blood. The receptors stem from a boy aged 10-17 years in good health. CDR3s include the opening cysteine and the closing phenylalanine or tryptophan. A D gene is named only where the DNA matches it firmly. Clone size appears in some rows only: once, few, many, or a class for an expanded clone.

TRBJ1-5	NA	14	few	TRBV20-1	CSARLPEGNQPQHF	TGCAGTGCTAGACTTCCCGAGGGAAATCAGCCCCAGCATTTT
TRBJ1-1	NA	13	many	TRBV20-1	CSARGTGLTEAFF	TGCAGTGCTAGAGGCACGGGGCTCACTGAAGCTTTCTTT
TRBJ1-2	NA	18	NA	TRBV21-1	CASSKAGWDRGNGYGYTF	TGTGCCAGCAGCAAAGCTGGGTGGGACAGGGGGAATGGCTATGGCTACACCTTC
TRBJ2-1	TRBD1	16	NA	TRBV7-3	CASSSRTGVAPRLQFF	TGTGCCAGCAGCTCCCGGACAGGGGTCGCCCCGAGATTGCAGTTCTTC
TRBJ2-5	NA	14	NA	TRBV9	CASSVRLYQETQYF	TGTGCCAGCAGCGTAAGGCTGTACCAAGAGACCCAGTACTTC
TRBJ2-1	TRBD1	17	NA	TRBV7-3	CASSLHPGTGGTNEQFF	TGTGCCAGCAGCTTACACCCCGGGACAGGGGGAACCAATGAGCAGTTCTTC
TRBJ2-5	NA	13	few	TRBV29-1	CSVEPGGGETQYF	TGCAGCGTTGAACCCGGGGGTGGGGAGACCCAGTACTTC
TRBJ1-2	TRBD1	15	NA	TRBV27	CASSHETGGASGYTF	TGTGCCAGCAGTCATGAGACAGGGGGAGCTTCTGGCTACACCTTC
TRBJ2-5	NA	15	NA	TRBV24-1	CATSDFRQGGETQYF	TGTGCCACCAGTGATTTCAGGCAGGGGGGAGAGACCCAGTACTTC
TRBJ2-1	TRBD2	15	NA	TRBV11-2	CASSLVSGGWNEQFF	TGTGCCAGCAGCTTAGTCAGCGGGGGGTGGAATGAGCAGTTCTTC
TRBJ1-4	NA	15	NA	TRBV7-2	CASTRYRATNEKLFF	TGTGCCAGCACCCGCTACAGAGCAACTAATGAAAAACTGTTTTTT
TRBJ2-7	TRBD1	16	few	TRBV7-9	CASSFPRDRGTNEQYF	TGTGCCAGCAGCTTCCCCCGGGACAGGGGAACCAACGAGCAGTACTTC
TRBJ2-1	TRBD1	14	few	TRBV6-5	CASSGQGAGNEQFF	TGTGCCAGCAGTGGACAGGGGGCGGGCAATGAGCAGTTCTTC
TRBJ1-1	TRBD1	16	NA	TRBV6-1	CASSERTGKGKVEAFF	TGTGCCAGCAGTGAGCGGACAGGGAAAGGAAAAGTAGAAGCTTTCTTT
TRBJ2-5	TRBD2	15	NA	TRBV9	CASSDRLAGEETQYF	TGTGCCAGCAGCGACAGACTAGCGGGGGAAGAGACCCAGTACTTC
TRBJ1-4	NA	13	few	TRBV10-3	CASAPGGDEKLFF	TGTGCCAGCGCTCCCGGGGGGGATGAAAAACTGTTTTTT
TRBJ2-5	NA	12	many	TRBV20-1	CSARAAGRGEYF	TGCAGTGCTAGAGCCGCAGGGCGAGGGGAGTACTTC
TRBJ1-6	NA	14	NA	TRBV7-9	CASSFQGNNSPLHF	TGTGCCAGCAGCTTCCAGGGAAATAATTCACCCCTCCACTTT
TRBJ2-6	NA	16	few	TRBV28	CASSPTQPSGANVLTF	TGTGCCAGCAGCCCGACACAACCCTCTGGGGCCAACGTCCTGACTTTC
TRBJ2-7	TRBD2	15	NA	TRBV20-1	CSAQRLAGEIYEQYF	TGCAGTGCTCAACGTCTAGCGGGAGAAATCTACGAGCAGTACTTC
TRBJ2-3	NA	17	few	TRBV9	CASSVLAGQTSTDTQYF	TGTGCCAGCAGCGTATTAGCCGGACAGACTAGCACAGATACGCAGTATTTT
TRBJ2-7	NA	11	few	TRBV27	CASGVFNEQYF	TGTGCCAGCGGGGTTTTCAACGAGCAGTACTTC
TRBJ2-5	NA	15	NA	TRBV12-3/TRBV12-4	CASSGLGAPGETQYF	TGTGCCAGCAGTGGCCTAGGGGCCCCGGGTGAGACCCAGTACTTC
TRBJ2-7	TRBD2	14	many	TRBV4-1	CASSQARESYEQYF	TGCGCCAGCAGCCAAGCGCGGGAGTCCTACGAGCAGTACTTC